The rows below give T cell receptor beta chains drawn from one sample of a study of T cells in Graves' hyperthyroidism and ophthalmopathy. Using its own MiXCR run on the multiplex PCR reads, TCRdb lists one record per CDR3 protein. The data contain about 300,000 distinct CDR3 sequences, about an eighth of them seen just once; the ten biggest clones take up approximately 7.8%. The specimen was blood. The receptors here all came from a young woman with Graves' hyperthyroidism that later progressed to Graves' ophthalmopathy. Each CDR3 is given with its conserved first and last residue. The D gene is left open where the match is weak. Not every row has a clone size; where given, it reads once, few, many or a size class.

size: many; V: TRBV5-1; J: TRBJ1-1; D: .; DNA: TGCGCCAGCAGTTCGGACAGTATGAACACTGAAGCTTTCTTT; CDR3: CASSSDSMNTEAFF
size: few; V: TRBV28; J: TRBJ2-3; D: TRBD2; DNA: TGTGCCAGCAGTTTGATAGCGGGGTTTGGCACAGATACGCAGTATTTT; CDR3: CASSLIAGFGTDTQYF
size: many; V: TRBV7-3; J: TRBJ2-7; D: .; DNA: TGTGCCAGCAGCTTAGAGGTGGGATCAGCCTACGAGCAGTACTTC; CDR3: CASSLEVGSAYEQYF
size: .; V: TRBV27; J: TRBJ2-3; D: .; DNA: TGTGCCAGCAGTTTAGAGGGGGTCCTCACAGATACGCAGTATTTT; CDR3: CASSLEGVLTDTQYF
size: many; V: TRBV24-1; J: TRBJ2-1; D: TRBD2; DNA: TGTGCCACCAGTGAATCTAGCGGGGCTGTTCATGAGCAGTTCTTC; CDR3: CATSESSGAVHEQFF
size: few; V: TRBV6-2/TRBV6-3; J: TRBJ2-2; D: TRBD2; DNA: TGTGCCAGCAGAGAGGGACTAAAGGGGGAGCTGTTTTTT; CDR3: CASREGLKGELFF
size: many; V: TRBV6-1; J: TRBJ2-3; D: .; DNA: TGTGCCAGCAGTGAATTGTTGGGGACCAACGGGGGTACGCAGTATTTT; CDR3: CASSELLGTNGGTQYF
size: many; V: TRBV10-3; J: TRBJ2-6; D: .; DNA: TGTGCCATCAGTAGACTATCTGGGGCCAACGTCCTGACTTTC; CDR3: CAISRLSGANVLTF
size: few; V: TRBV4-2; J: TRBJ1-2; D: .; DNA: TGTGCCAGCAGCCAGCGGACAGATAACTATGGCTACACCTTC; CDR3: CASSQRTDNYGYTF
size: few; V: TRBV3-1; J: TRBJ2-2; D: .; DNA: TGTGCCAGCAGTCCGTGGGTTTCCACCGGGGAGCTGTTTTTT; CDR3: CASSPWVSTGELFF
size: many; V: TRBV7-6; J: TRBJ2-5; D: .; DNA: TGTGCCAGCAGCTTAGGGATAGGGACGTTATCAGAGACCCAGTACTTC; CDR3: CASSLGIGTLSETQYF
size: many; V: TRBV28; J: TRBJ1-2; D: TRBD1; DNA: TGTGCCAGCAGTCCATGGACAGGAGCGAACTATGGCTACACCTTC; CDR3: CASSPWTGANYGYTF
size: many; V: TRBV20-1; J: TRBJ2-1; D: .; DNA: TGCAGTGCCGAGTCAGGACGAACCTACAATGAGCAGTTCTTC; CDR3: CSAESGRTYNEQFF
size: many; V: TRBV7-2; J: TRBJ1-3; D: TRBD1; DNA: TGTGCCAGCAGGGGACAGGGCTTAGGAGACACCATATATTTT; CDR3: CASRGQGLGDTIYF
size: many; V: TRBV2; J: TRBJ2-1; D: .; DNA: TGTGCCAGCAGTGAGATACATTACAATGAGCAGTTCTTC; CDR3: CASSEIHYNEQFF
size: .; V: TRBV4-3; J: TRBJ2-1; D: TRBD2; DNA: TGCGCCAGCAGCCAAACTAGCGGGAGGGCCAATGAGCAGTTCTTC; CDR3: CASSQTSGRANEQFF
size: many; V: TRBV27; J: TRBJ1-4; D: TRBD1; DNA: TGTGCCAGCAGGAAACAACAGGGGGCTGGTCTAGAAAAACTGTTTTTT; CDR3: CASRKQQGAGLEKLFF
size: many; V: TRBV7-9; J: TRBJ1-6; D: TRBD1; DNA: TGTGCCAGCAGCAGGGGACAGTTTAATTCACCCCTCCACTTT; CDR3: CASSRGQFNSPLHF
size: .; V: TRBV20-1; J: TRBJ2-5; D: TRBD2; DNA: TGCAGTGCCTTCTCTTTGACTAGCGGGAGCGAGACCCAGTACTTC; CDR3: CSAFSLTSGSETQYF